This TCR beta chain emerged from a study of control samples from healthy donors and cancer patients. The method was immunoSEQ multiplex PCR; TCRdb's version includes in-frame clones alone and lacks a portion of them. In total, the table holds about 210,000 clones. Germline V CDR1 and CDR2: PRHDT, FYEKMQ (reference sequence). Trimming left V 4 bases short and J 1 base short, with 5 bases between. There are 14 residues in the CDR3. The sample taken for sequencing was blood. The sequence was obtained from a woman aged 30 to 39 in good health. The J gene is TRBJ2-6, the V gene TRBV13; D gene unclear. The CDR3 DNA sequence: TGTGCCAGCAGCTCCCTTTCTGGGGCCAACGTCCTGACTTTC. It encodes CASSSLSGANVLTF.